Sequencing of this TCR beta chain was carried out in a study of T cells in women clearing cervical HPV infection. Study in general: For cases, blood was sampled a median approximately 150 days after lesion detection, interquartile range about 80 to 220 days. With HLA typing for only a few women, HLA confounding remains possible. Whole-study results and caveats: Associations may precede or follow infection; HPV-specific or memory T cells were not isolated.

As for this clone: Antigen specificity is unknown. The read finishes 3 residues shy of the CDR3 end, and the germline J gene is used to complete it.

Trimming left V 3 bases short and J 5 bases short, with 19 bases between. This CDR3 spans 16 amino acids. In germline, CDR1 is SGHRS, CDR2 YFSETQ. Generated by immunoSEQ multiplex PCR, the TCRdb table keeps only in-frame clones and is missing some. The listing contains tens of thousands of clones. HPV was found by MY09/MY11 PCR and dot-blot genotyping. Sequencing was done on a sample of blood buffy coat. The source is a woman between 18 and 69 years old with a cervical HPV16 infection that either progressed to CIN3+ or cleared (not recorded which). The rearrangement joins TRBV5-1 to TRBJ2-3; either TRBD1 or TRBD2 may fit D (5 bases each). CDR3 loop: CASSSLMRGPGDTQYF. CDR3 bases read: TGCGCCAGCAGCTCCCTTATGAGGGGCCCTGGAGATACG.